A single sample gave rise to the 10 T cell receptor beta chains below, sequenced in a study of blood T cell repertoires in COVID-19. Sequencing used immunoSEQ multiplex PCR; TCRdb keeps in-frame clones, though not all of them. The sample consists of over 250,000 clones, approximately 89% of them appearing once. The specimen was peripheral blood. Receptors were obtained from a woman between 70 and 85 years old with COVID-19, enrolled during active disease.

As to this clone: Other DNA sequences in the same sample also yield this CDR3. The rearrangement joins TRBV19 to TRBJ2-7, with 7 bases fitting TRBD1. Germline V gives CDR1 LNHDA, CDR2 SQIVND (reference sequence). Trimming removed 3 bases from V and 3 bases from J; junction bases left unmatched: 5. The CDR3 loop spans 14 amino acids. The CDR3 sequence: CASSIRQGSYEQYF. CDR3 in DNA: TGTGCCAGTAGTATCCGACAGGGTAGCTACGAGCAGTACTTC.

The genes are TRBV4-1 and TRBJ2-2, with TRBD2 identical over 11 bases. J gave up 6 bases and V 5 bases, and 8 bases lay outside the gene matches. CDR1 is MGHRA and CDR2 is YSYEKL in the germline V gene. This CDR3 spans 16 amino acids. The CDR3 sequence: CASSTRLAGSAGELFF. CDR3 DNA sequence: TGCGCCAGCAGCACTAGACTAGCGGGATCCGCCGGGGAGCTGTTTTTT.

The genes are TRBV28 and TRBJ1-2; 7 bases agree with TRBD1. Germline V gives CDR1 MDHEN, CDR2 SYDVKM. The CDR3 runs to 15 residues. V shed 6 bases, J shed 0 bases, and the junction held 7 bases outside the gene matches. DNA for the CDR3: TGTGCCAGCAGGACCGCAGGGGGTACTAACTATGGCTACACCTTC. Translating gives CASRTAGGTNYGYTF.

This chain links TRBV12-3 or TRBV12-4 with TRBJ1-2; the D is unclear. The CDR3 is 10 residues long. The germline V and J ends were trimmed by 6 bases and 4 bases, with 3 bases remaining between them. CDR3 nucleotides: TGTGCCAGCAGCCTCTATGGCTACACCTTC. This translates into CASSLYGYTF.

A few counts support this clone. This CDR3 reads CASSPNLRVNTEAFF. The CDR3 DNA reads TGTGCCAGCAGCCCGAACCTGAGGGTTAACACTGAAGCTTTCTTT. The rearrangement joins TRBV11-3 to TRBJ1-1; D call uncertain. In germline, CDR1 is SGHNT, CDR2 YENEEA. V dropped 5 bases and J dropped 2 bases, with 15 bases sitting between them. This CDR3 spans 15 amino acids. The full variable domain, with the rest looked up from reference TRBV11-3 and TRBJ1-1, is EAGVVQSPRYKIIEKKQPVAFWCNPISGHNTLYWYLQNLGQGPELLIRYENEEAVDDSQLPKDRFSAERLKGVDSTLKIQPAELGDSAVYLCASSPNLRVNTEAFFGQGTRLTVV.

This clone has just a few counts. The gene calls are TRBV7-9 and TRBJ1-5, with a weak D call TRBD1 (6 bases). Germline assignment: CDR1 SEHNR and CDR2 FQNEAQ (reference sequence). This CDR3 contains 16 residues. V was pared by 1 base and J by 1 base, with 11 bases between. CDR3 protein: CASSLGGPGSNQPQHF. The CDR3 nucleotides read TGTGCCAGCAGCTTAGGGGGGCCCGGAAGCAATCAGCCCCAGCATTTT.

V usage is TRBV5-6 and J usage is TRBJ2-7, with 7 nucleotides matching TRBD1. The CDR3 is 14 amino acids. Trimming removed 5 bases from V and 4 bases from J; junction bases left unmatched: 9. Germline V CDR1 and CDR2: SGHDT, YYEEEE. DNA of the CDR3: TGTGCCAGCAGGGCCGGGACAGAATTATACGAGCAGTACTTC. Translating it yields CASRAGTELYEQYF.

This clone was seen only once. The chain is built from TRBV6-5 and TRBJ2-7; TRBD1 agrees at 10 bases. Germline lookup yields CDR1 MNHEY and CDR2 SVGAGI. The CDR3 has 14 residues. The junction had 4 bases not matched to a gene; V was cut back by 5 bases and J by 3 bases. The CDR3 loop reads CASSKRDRGYEQYF. Here the CDR3 DNA reads TGTGCCAGCAGTAAACGGGACAGGGGCTACGAGCAGTACTTC.

This clone was found once. The chain's CDR3 is CASSYSTGGLREQYF. The CDR3 nucleotides read TGTGCCAGCAGTTACTCGACAGGGGGCCTTCGGGAGCAGTACTTC. The genes are TRBV6-5 and TRBJ2-7; 10 bases align to TRBD1. Per the germline V gene, CDR1 is MNHEY and CDR2 is SVGAGI. The J segment lost 7 bases and the V segment lost 0 bases, leaving 6 bases of the junction unmatched. The CDR3 covers 15 residues.

J is TRBJ1-2 and V is TRBV28; 7 bases are a match to TRBD1. The CDR3 is made up of 13 amino acids. The V gene end was trimmed by 8 bases and the J gene end by 6 bases; junction bases not matched to a gene: 9. From germline, CDR1 is MDHEN and CDR2 SYDVKM. This CDR3 is CASRPTGVDGYTF. As DNA, the CDR3 is TGTGCCAGCCGCCCTACAGGGGTGGATGGCTACACCTTC.